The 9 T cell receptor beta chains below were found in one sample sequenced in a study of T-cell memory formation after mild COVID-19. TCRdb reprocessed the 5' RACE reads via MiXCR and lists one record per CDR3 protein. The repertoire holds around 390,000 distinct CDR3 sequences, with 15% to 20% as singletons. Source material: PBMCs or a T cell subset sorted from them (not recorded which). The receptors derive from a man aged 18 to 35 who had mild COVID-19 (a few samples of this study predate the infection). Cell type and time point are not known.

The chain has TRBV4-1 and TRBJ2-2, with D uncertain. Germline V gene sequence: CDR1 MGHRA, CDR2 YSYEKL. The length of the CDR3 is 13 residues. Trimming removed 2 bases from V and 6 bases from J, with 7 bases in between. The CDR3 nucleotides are TGCGCCAGCAGCCAATTCGTGTCCGGGGAGCTGTTTTTT. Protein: CASSQFVSGELFF.

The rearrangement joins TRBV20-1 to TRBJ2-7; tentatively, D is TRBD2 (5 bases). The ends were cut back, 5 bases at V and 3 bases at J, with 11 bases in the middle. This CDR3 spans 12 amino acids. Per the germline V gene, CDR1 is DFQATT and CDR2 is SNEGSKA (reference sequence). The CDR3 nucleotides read TGCAGTGCTGTCACCGGAGGCTACGAGCAGTACGTC. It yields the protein CSAVTGGYEQYV.

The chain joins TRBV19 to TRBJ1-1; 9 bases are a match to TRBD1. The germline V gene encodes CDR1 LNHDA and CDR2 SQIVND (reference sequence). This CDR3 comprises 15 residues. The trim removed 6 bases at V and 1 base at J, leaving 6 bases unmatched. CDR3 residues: CASRNRGLPNTEAFF. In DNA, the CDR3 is TGTGCCAGTAGGAACAGGGGGCTGCCGAACACTGAAGCTTTCTTT.

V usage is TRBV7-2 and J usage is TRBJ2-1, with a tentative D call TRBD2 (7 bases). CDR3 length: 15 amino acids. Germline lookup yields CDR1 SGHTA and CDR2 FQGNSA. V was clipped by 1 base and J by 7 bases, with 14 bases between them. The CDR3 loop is CASSLGGGRANEQFF. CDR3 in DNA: TGTGCCAGCAGCTTAGGGGGGGGCCGGGCGAATGAGCAGTTCTTC. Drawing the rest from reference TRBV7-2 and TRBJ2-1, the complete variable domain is GAGVSQSPSNKVTEKGKDVELRCDPISGHTALYWYRQSLGQGLEFLIYFQGNSAPDKSGLPSDRFSAERTGGSVSTLTIQRTQQEDSAVYLCASSLGGGRANEQFFGPGTRLTVL.

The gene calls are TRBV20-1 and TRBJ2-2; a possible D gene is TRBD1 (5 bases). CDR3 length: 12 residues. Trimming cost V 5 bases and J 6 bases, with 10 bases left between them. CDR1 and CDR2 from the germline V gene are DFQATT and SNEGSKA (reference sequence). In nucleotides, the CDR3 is TGCAGTGCTCGGTCAGGGTCCGGGGAGCTGTTTTTT. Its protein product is CSARSGSGELFF.

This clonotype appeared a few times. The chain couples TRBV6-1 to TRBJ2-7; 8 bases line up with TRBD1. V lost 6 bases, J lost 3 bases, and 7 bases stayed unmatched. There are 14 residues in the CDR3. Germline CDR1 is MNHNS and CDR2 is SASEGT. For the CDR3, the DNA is TGTGCCAGCAGGGAGGACAGGGCCCGCTACGAGCAGTACGTC. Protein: CASREDRARYEQYV.

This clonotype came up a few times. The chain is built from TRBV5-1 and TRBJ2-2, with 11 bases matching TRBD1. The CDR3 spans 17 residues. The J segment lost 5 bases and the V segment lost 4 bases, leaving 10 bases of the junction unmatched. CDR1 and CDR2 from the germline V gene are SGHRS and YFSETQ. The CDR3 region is CASSPWTGGLGTGELFF. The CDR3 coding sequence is TGCGCCAGCAGCCCATGGACAGGGGGCTTGGGGACCGGGGAGCTGTTTTTT.

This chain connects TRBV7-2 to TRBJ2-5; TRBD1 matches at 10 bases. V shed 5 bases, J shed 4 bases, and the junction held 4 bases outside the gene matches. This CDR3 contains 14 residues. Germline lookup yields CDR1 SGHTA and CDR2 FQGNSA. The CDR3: CASSVTGGPETQYF. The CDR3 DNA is TGTGCCAGCAGCGTGACAGGGGGCCCAGAGACCCAGTACTTC.

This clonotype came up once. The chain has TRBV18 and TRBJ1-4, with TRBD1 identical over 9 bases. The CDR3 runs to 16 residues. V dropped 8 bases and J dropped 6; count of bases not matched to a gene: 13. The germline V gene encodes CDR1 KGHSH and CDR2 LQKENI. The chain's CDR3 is CASRLGFRTGDEKLFF. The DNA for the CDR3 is TGTGCCAGCAGATTGGGATTTCGGACAGGGGATGAAAAACTGTTTTTT.